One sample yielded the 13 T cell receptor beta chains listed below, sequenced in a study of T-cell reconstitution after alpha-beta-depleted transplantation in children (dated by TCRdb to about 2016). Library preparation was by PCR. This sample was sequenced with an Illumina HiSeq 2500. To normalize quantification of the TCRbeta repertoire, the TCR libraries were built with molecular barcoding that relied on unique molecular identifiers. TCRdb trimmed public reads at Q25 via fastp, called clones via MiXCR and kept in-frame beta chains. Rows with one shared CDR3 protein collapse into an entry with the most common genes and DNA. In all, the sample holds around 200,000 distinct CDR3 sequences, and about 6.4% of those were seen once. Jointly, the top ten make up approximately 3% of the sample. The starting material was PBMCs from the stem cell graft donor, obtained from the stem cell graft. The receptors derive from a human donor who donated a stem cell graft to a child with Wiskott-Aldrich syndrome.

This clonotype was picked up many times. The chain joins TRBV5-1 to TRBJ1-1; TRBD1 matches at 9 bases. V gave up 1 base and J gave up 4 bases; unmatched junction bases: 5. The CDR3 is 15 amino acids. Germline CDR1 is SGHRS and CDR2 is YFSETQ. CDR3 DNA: TGCGCCAGCAGCTTGATGGGACAGGGAGGCACTGAAGCTTTCTTT. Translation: CASSLMGQGGTEAFF.

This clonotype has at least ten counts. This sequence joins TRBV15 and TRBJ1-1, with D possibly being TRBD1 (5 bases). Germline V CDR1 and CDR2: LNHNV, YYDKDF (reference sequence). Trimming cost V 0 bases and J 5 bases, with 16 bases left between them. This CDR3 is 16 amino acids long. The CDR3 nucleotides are TGTGCCACCAGCAGAGATCAGGCTGGACGGGGGACTGAAGCTTTCTTT. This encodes CATSRDQAGRGTEAFF.

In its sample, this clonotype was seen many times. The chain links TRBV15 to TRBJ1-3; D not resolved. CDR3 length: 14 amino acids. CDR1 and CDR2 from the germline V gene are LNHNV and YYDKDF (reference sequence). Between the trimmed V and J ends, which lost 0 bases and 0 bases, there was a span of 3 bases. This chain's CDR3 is CATSRDISGNTIYF. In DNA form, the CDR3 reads TGTGCCACCAGCAGAGATATCTCTGGAAACACCATATATTTT.

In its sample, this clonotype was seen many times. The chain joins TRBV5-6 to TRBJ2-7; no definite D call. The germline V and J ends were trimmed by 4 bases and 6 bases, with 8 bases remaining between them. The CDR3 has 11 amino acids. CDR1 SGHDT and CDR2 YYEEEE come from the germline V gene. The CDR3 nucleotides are TGTGCCAGCAGCGGCCAACTCGAGCAGTACTTC. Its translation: CASSGQLEQYF.

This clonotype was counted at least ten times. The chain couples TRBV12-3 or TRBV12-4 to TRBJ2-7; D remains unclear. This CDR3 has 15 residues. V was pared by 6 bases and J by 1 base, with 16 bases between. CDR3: CASSRRKGLSYEQYF. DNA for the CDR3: TGTGCCAGCAGCCGTCGGAAAGGTCTGTCCTACGAGCAGTACTTC.

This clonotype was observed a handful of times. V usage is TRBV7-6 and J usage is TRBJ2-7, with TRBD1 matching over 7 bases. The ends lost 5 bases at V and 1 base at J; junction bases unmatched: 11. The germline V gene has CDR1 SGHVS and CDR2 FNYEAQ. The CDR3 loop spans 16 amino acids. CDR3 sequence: CASSPQPTGLSYEQYF. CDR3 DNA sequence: TGTGCCAGCAGCCCCCAGCCGACAGGGCTATCCTACGAGCAGTACTTC.

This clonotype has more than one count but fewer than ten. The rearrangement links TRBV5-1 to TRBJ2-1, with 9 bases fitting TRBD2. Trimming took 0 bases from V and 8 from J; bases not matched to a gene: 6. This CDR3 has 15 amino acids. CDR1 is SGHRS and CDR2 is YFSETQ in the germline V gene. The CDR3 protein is CASSLARGLAYEQFF. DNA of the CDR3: TGCGCCAGCAGCTTGGCCAGGGGACTAGCTTATGAGCAGTTCTTC.

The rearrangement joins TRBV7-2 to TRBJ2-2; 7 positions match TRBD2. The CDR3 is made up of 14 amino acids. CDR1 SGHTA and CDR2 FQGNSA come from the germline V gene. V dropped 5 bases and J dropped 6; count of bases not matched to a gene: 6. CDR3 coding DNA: TGTGCCAGCAGCCGGGGGAGGGAGGCCGGGGAGCTGTTTTTT. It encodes CASSRGREAGELFF.

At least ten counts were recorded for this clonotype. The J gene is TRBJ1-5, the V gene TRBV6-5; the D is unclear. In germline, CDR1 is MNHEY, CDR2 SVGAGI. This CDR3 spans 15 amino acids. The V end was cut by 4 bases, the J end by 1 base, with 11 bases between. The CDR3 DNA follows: TGTGCCAGCAGTTCCCGACATTGGAGCAATCAGCCCCAGCATTTT. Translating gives CASSSRHWSNQPQHF.

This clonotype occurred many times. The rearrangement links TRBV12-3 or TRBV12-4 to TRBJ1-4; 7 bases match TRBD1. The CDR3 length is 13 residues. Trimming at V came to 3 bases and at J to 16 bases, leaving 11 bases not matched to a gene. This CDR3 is CASSFGVPGQQFF. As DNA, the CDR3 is TGTGCCAGCAGTTTCGGGGTACCGGGACAGCAGTTTTTT.

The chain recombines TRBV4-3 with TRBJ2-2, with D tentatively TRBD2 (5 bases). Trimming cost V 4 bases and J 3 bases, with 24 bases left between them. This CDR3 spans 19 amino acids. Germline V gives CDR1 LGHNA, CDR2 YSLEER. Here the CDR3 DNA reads TGCGCCAGCAGCCCCAGTGTCTCATATAGCGAGACATACACCGGGGAGCTGTTTTTT. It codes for CASSPSVSYSETYTGELFF.

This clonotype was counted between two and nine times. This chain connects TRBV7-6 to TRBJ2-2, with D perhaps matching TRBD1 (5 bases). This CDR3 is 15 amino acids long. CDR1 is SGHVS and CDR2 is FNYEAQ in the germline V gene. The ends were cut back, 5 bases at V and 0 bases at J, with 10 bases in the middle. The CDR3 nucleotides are TGTGCCAGCAGCCCGATCAGGGCGAACACCGGGGAGCTGTTTTTT. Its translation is CASSPIRANTGELFF.

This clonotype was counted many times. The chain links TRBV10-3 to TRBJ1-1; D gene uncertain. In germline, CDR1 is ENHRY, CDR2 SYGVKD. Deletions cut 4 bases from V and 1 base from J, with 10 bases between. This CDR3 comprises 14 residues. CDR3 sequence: CAISVEGPNTEAFF. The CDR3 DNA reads TGTGCCATCAGTGTGGAAGGCCCGAACACTGAAGCTTTCTTT.